Below, 30 T cell receptor beta chains from the same sample are listed, as sequenced in a study of beta chain features in type 1 diabetes. Reverse transcription of all isolated RNA meant that expressed TCRB transcripts were sequenced. This table comes from immunoSEQ multiplex PCR, and its TCRdb copy is limited to in-frame clones, with some not included. Of just over 150,000 clones in the sample, around 10% were seen once. Source material: central memory CD4+ T cells from blood. These receptors all stem from a man younger than 35 in good health.

The sample holds a few counts of this clone. The chain combines TRBV10-3 with TRBJ1-1; 8 bases match TRBD1. Germline V gene sequence: CDR1 ENHRY, CDR2 SYGVKD. V lost 10 bases to trimming and J lost 1 base; unmatched junction nucleotides: 8. The length of the CDR3 is 14 residues. CDR3 sequence reads: CASRTGTGNTEAFF. CDR3 coding DNA: TGTGCCAGCAGAACCGGGACAGGGAACACTGAAGCTTTCTTT.

This chain uses TRBV6-6 with TRBJ2-1; 9 nucleotides line up with TRBD2. The CDR3 consists of 16 residues. CDR1 is MNHNY and CDR2 is SVGAGI in the germline V gene (reference sequence). J was trimmed by 7 bases and V by 6 bases; bases with no gene match: 13. CDR3 bases: TGTGCCAGCAGCTCCACGCGGGAGGGCCGATTTAATGAGCAGTTCTTC. Translation gives CASSSTREGRFNEQFF.

The gene calls are TRBV7-9 and TRBJ2-2, with D maybe TRBD1 (6 bases). Per the germline V gene, CDR1 is SEHNR and CDR2 is FQNEAQ (reference sequence). Between the trimmed V and J ends, which lost 6 bases and 0 bases, there was a span of 11 bases. The CDR3 is 15 residues long. CDR3 DNA: TGTGCCAGCAGTCCGGGACAAGCGAACACCGGGGAGCTGTTTTTT. Translated, it gives CASSPGQANTGELFF.

CDR3 loop: CASSERTGTGSAKNIQYF. The CDR3 DNA reads TGCGCCAGCAGCGAACGAACCGGGACAGGATCAGCCAAAAACATTCAGTACTTC. The chain links TRBV4-3 to TRBJ2-4, with 8 bases matching TRBD1. J gave up 0 bases and V 5 bases, and 12 bases lay outside the gene matches. The CDR3 sequence is 18 residues long. Germline lookup yields CDR1 LGHNA and CDR2 YSLEER.

The chain is built from TRBV7-2 and TRBJ2-7; D possibly corresponds to TRBD2 (5 bases). CDR1 and CDR2 (germline): SGHTA, FQGNSA. The length of the CDR3 is 12 residues. Trimming took 4 bases from V and 4 from J, leaving 8 bases between them. Here the CDR3 DNA reads TGTGCCAGCAGCTGGACTGGTTACGAGCAGTACTTC. Translated: CASSWTGYEQYF.

The J gene is TRBJ1-1, the V gene TRBV4-3; TRBD1 matches at 8 bases. The germline gives CDR1 LGHNA, CDR2 YSLEER. The CDR3 covers 17 residues. The V and J ends lost 0 bases and 5 bases, in that order; junction bases with no gene match: 11. The CDR3 bases are TGCGCCAGCAGCCAAGAGCTGCGGGGACAGGAAAGTACTGAAGCTTTCTTT. Translated: CASSQELRGQESTEAFF.

The gene calls are TRBV5-1 and TRBJ2-7; maybe TRBD1 (6 bases). CDR3 length: 12 amino acids. Trimming pared 4 bases from V and 3 bases from J, leaving 8 bases between. Germline CDR1 is SGHRS and CDR2 is YFSETQ. The chain's CDR3 is CASSEQGYEQYF. For the CDR3, the DNA is TGCGCCAGCAGCGAACAGGGCTACGAGCAGTACTTC.

This clone came up a few times. The V and J genes are TRBV18 and TRBJ1-3; 9 nucleotides agree with TRBD1. The CDR3 totals 15 residues. The V segment lost 3 bases and the J segment 4 bases; nucleotides outside the gene matches: 4. Germline V gives CDR1 KGHSH, CDR2 LQKENI. CDR3 nucleotide sequence: TGTGCCAGCTCACCGACAGGGGGTGACGGAAACACCATATATTTT. It translates to CASSPTGGDGNTIYF.

The chain has TRBV28 and TRBJ1-1; D is perhaps TRBD1 (5 bases). Germline loops: CDR1 MDHEN, CDR2 SYDVKM. V shed 4 bases and J shed 5 bases, with 17 bases lying between them. This CDR3 spans 15 amino acids. The CDR3 DNA follows: TGTGCCAGCAGTTCCGACGGCAGGGCTAAGACTGAAGCTTTCTTT. It encodes CASSSDGRAKTEAFF. Complete variable domain (other parts from reference TRBV28 and TRBJ1-1): DVKVTQSSRYLVKRTGEKVFLECVQDMDHENMFWYRQDPGLGLRLIYFSYDVKMKEKGDIPEGYSVSREKKERFSLILESASTNQTSMYLCASSSDGRAKTEAFFGQGTRLTVV.

The chain combines TRBV9 with TRBJ2-3; 12 bases map to TRBD1. CDR3 length equals 15 residues. With 3 bases clipped from V and 10 bases from J, the junction kept 9 bases outside the gene matches. CDR1 is SGDLS and CDR2 is YYNGEE in the germline V gene. CDR3 sequence: CASSAGTGGYFPQYF. The CDR3 coding sequence is TGTGCCAGCAGCGCCGGGACAGGGGGCTACTTCCCGCAGTATTTT.

This clone appeared once. The chain links TRBV28 to TRBJ2-6; no firm D call. The CDR3 is 17 amino acids. V lost 7 bases and J lost 0, with 16 bases in between. CDR1 is MDHEN, CDR2 SYDVKM, per germline. CDR3 bases: TGTGCCAGCACCCAAGGTGGCGTCAACTCTGGGGCCAACGTCCTGACTTTC. Amino acid sequence: CASTQGGVNSGANVLTF.

The CDR3 region has the DNA TGCGCCAGCAGCTTGACAGGGGAGCAGCCCCAGCATTTT. The encoded protein is CASSLTGEQPQHF. The chain couples TRBV10-2 to TRBJ1-5, with 8 bases lining up with TRBD1. Germline V gene lookup returns CDR1 WSHSY and CDR2 SAAADI. There are 13 residues in the CDR3. The J segment lost 7 bases and the V segment lost 6 bases, leaving 5 bases of the junction unmatched.

This clone was counted at least ten times. V usage is TRBV7-8 and J usage is TRBJ2-5; D gene ambiguous. Germline CDR1 and CDR2: SGHVS and FQNEAQ. This CDR3 has 12 amino acids. V dropped 5 bases and J dropped 5 bases, with 9 bases sitting between them. This chain's CDR3 is CASSDQVETQYF. CDR3 nucleotides: TGTGCCAGCAGCGACCAGGTGGAGACCCAGTACTTC.

V usage is TRBV30 and J usage is TRBJ2-5, with D possibly matching TRBD2 (5 bases). Trimming took 0 bases from V and 1 from J, leaving 15 bases between them. In germline, CDR1 is GTSNPN, CDR2 SVGIG (reference sequence). The CDR3 extends over 16 amino acids. The chain's CDR3 is CAWSVGDLTVQETQYF. The DNA for the CDR3 is TGTGCCTGGAGTGTCGGGGATCTAACAGTCCAAGAGACCCAGTACTTC.

The chain joins TRBV9 to TRBJ2-1, with D unresolved. The V and J ends lost 3 bases and 6 bases respectively, with 10 bases between them. Germline V lookup: CDR1 SGDLS, CDR2 YYNGEE. This CDR3 is built from 13 residues. CDR3 residues: CASSGARSNEQFF. CDR3 in DNA: TGTGCCAGCAGCGGGGCGAGGTCCAATGAGCAGTTCTTC.

This clone was seen more than once but under ten times. The chain employs TRBV27 and TRBJ2-7; TRBD1 aligns across 10 bases. This CDR3 is 15 amino acids long. Germline assignment: CDR1 MNHEY and CDR2 SMNVEV (reference sequence). After removal of 5 bases from V and 2 bases from J, the junction contained 6 bases not matched to a gene. CDR3 region: CASSPGQGRAYEQYF. CDR3 nucleotides: TGTGCCAGCAGTCCGGGACAGGGGCGCGCCTACGAGCAGTACTTC.

This rearrangement joins TRBV5-1 to TRBJ2-1, with 10 positions matching TRBD1. Germline CDR1 is SGHRS and CDR2 is YFSETQ. The V and J ends lost 0 bases and 6 bases, in that order; junction bases with no gene match: 6. This CDR3 contains 16 residues. The CDR3 DNA is TGCGCCAGCAGCTTGGGAGGGACAGGGGTGTTCAATGAGCAGTTCTTC. This encodes CASSLGGTGVFNEQFF. Full variable domain (missing parts from reference TRBV5-1 and TRBJ2-1): KAGVTQTPRYLIKTRGQQVTLSCSPISGHRSVSWYQQTPGQGLQFLFEYFSETQRNKGNFPGRFSGRQFSNSRSEMNVSTLELGDSALYLCASSLGGTGVFNEQFFGPGTRLTVL.

The J gene is TRBJ1-1, the V gene TRBV20-1, with D maybe TRBD1 (6 bases). This CDR3 has 11 residues. Per germline, CDR1 DFQATT and CDR2 SNEGSKA (reference sequence). The germline V and J ends were trimmed by 5 bases and 11 bases, with 15 bases remaining between them. The CDR3 loop is CSASAQGWAFF. CDR3 in DNA: TGCAGTGCTTCAGCACAGGGTTGGGCTTTCTTT.

This clone was found a few times. This chain links TRBV11-1 with TRBJ2-5, with a weak D call TRBD1 (6 bases). Germline values: CDR1 SGHAT, CDR2 FQDESV (reference sequence). V lost 8 bases to trimming and J lost 7 bases, with 17 bases between them. CDR3 size: 13 residues. Written as DNA, the CDR3 is TGTGCCAGCGGCTCCCACAGGGAAGTGACCCAGTACTTC. This gives the protein CASGSHREVTQYF.

This chain uses TRBV7-2 with TRBJ2-7, with TRBD2 matching 12 bases. V shed 2 bases, J shed 8 bases, and the junction held 7 bases outside the gene matches. The CDR3 has 15 amino acids. Germline assignment: CDR1 SGHTA and CDR2 FQGNSA. CDR3: CASSLLAGGKSQQYF. The CDR3 DNA reads TGTGCCAGCAGCTTACTAGCGGGAGGGAAATCACAGCAGTACTTC.

V is TRBV10-3 and J is TRBJ2-5; TRBD1 matches 7 bases. There are 14 residues in the CDR3. Trimming removed 5 bases from V and 1 base from J; junction bases left unmatched: 4. Germline-derived CDR1 and CDR2 are ENHRY and SYGVKD. The CDR3 loop is CAISPQGSQETQYF. The CDR3 DNA is TGTGCCATCAGTCCACAGGGGTCCCAAGAGACCCAGTACTTC.

This clone was counted only a few times. V usage is TRBV5-1 and J usage is TRBJ2-5; D perhaps matches TRBD1 (6 bases). Germline V gene sequence: CDR1 SGHRS, CDR2 YFSETQ. CDR3 length equals 14 residues. V was shortened by 4 bases and J by 0 bases, with 10 bases between the two germline ends. CDR3 protein: CASSPTGYQETQYF. Written as DNA, the CDR3 is TGCGCCAGCAGCCCGACAGGATACCAAGAGACCCAGTACTTC. Variable domain in full (rest from reference TRBV5-1 and TRBJ2-5): KAGVTQTPRYLIKTRGQQVTLSCSPISGHRSVSWYQQTPGQGLQFLFEYFSETQRNKGNFPGRFSGRQFSNSRSEMNVSTLELGDSALYLCASSPTGYQETQYFGPGTRLLVL.

This clone was counted only a few times. The V gene is TRBV5-1, the J gene TRBJ2-1, with D tentatively TRBD2 (5 bases). Per germline, CDR1 SGHRS and CDR2 YFSETQ. The CDR3 extends over 17 amino acids. V shed 4 bases and J shed 2 bases, with 19 bases lying between them. The DNA for the CDR3 is TGCGCCAGCAGCCCAGGAGGCTCCAGCGGAACCTACAATGAGCAGTTCTTC. This encodes CASSPGGSSGTYNEQFF.

This clone was observed a handful of times. The chain is built from TRBV7-2 and TRBJ2-1; D possibly uses TRBD1 or TRBD2 (5 bases each). Looked up from germline, CDR1 is SGHTA and CDR2 is FQGNSA. V shed 3 bases and J shed 8 bases, with 11 bases lying between them. This CDR3 has 13 amino acids. CDR3 nucleotide sequence: TGTGCCAGCAGCTTGCTCCGGGACCATGAGCAGTTCTTC. This codes for CASSLLRDHEQFF.

This clone showed up just a few times. This same CDR3 is encoded by further DNA sequences in the sample. The chain combines TRBV7-3 with TRBJ2-1, with D hard to call. From germline, CDR1 is SGHTA and CDR2 FQGTGA. Trimming removed 2 bases from V and 9 bases from J, with 5 bases in between. This CDR3 spans 11 amino acids. In DNA form, the CDR3 reads TGTGCCAGCAGCTTATCCGGTGAGCAGTTCTTC. This encodes CASSLSGEQFF.

The chain is built from TRBV20-1 and TRBJ2-7; D is ambiguous. V lost 3 bases and J 6 bases, leaving 9 bases between the germline ends. The germline CDR1 and CDR2 sequences are DFQATT and SNEGSKA (reference sequence). The CDR3 extends over 11 amino acids. CDR3 nucleotide sequence: TGCAGTGCTAGGAACCGGGCCGAGCAGTACTTC. It translates to CSARNRAEQYF.

The chain uses TRBV30 and TRBJ1-2, with D perhaps matching TRBD1 (6 bases). The CDR3 totals 17 residues. The ends were cut back, 6 bases at V and 4 bases at J, with 27 bases in the middle. The germline CDR1 and CDR2 sequences are GTSNPN and SVGIG (reference sequence). CDR3 sequence: CACPAIQGSAFLYGYTF. In DNA form, the CDR3 reads TGTGCCTGCCCCGCAATACAGGGTAGCGCCTTTCTCTATGGCTACACCTTC.

The chain couples TRBV7-2 to TRBJ2-5; 9 bases agree with TRBD1. Germline V CDR1 and CDR2: SGHTA, FQGNSA. This CDR3 region has 15 residues. Unmatched junction bases numbered 2, after V lost 3 bases and J lost 0 bases. The CDR3 region has the DNA TGTGCCAGCAGCTTCGACAGGGGGTACCAAGAGACCCAGTACTTC. This encodes CASSFDRGYQETQYF. Based on the CDR3 plus reference TRBV7-2 and TRBJ2-5, the full variable domain is GAGVSQSPSNKVTEKGKDVELRCDPISGHTALYWYRQSLGQGLEFLIYFQGNSAPDKSGLPSDRFSAERTGGSVSTLTIQRTQQEDSAVYLCASSFDRGYQETQYFGPGTRLLVL.

This chain joins TRBV19 and TRBJ1-2, with D possibly matching TRBD1 (6 bases). This CDR3 contains 14 residues. The germline V gene has CDR1 LNHDA and CDR2 SQIVND (reference sequence). V was shortened by 6 bases and J by 4 bases, with 15 bases between the two germline ends. CDR3 region: CASRPIRGPYGYTF. CDR3 sequence (DNA): TGTGCCAGTAGGCCAATCAGGGGACCCTATGGCTACACCTTC.

This clone was seen ten or more times. The chain couples TRBV7-2 to TRBJ2-7; 7 positions match TRBD2. This CDR3 has 14 amino acids. Germline CDR1 is SGHTA and CDR2 is FQGNSA. V lost 8 bases and J lost 4; bases outside the gene matches: 11. The DNA of the CDR3 is TGTGCCAGCGGTTACCAGCTAGCGGATTACGAGCAGTACTTC. Residues: CASGYQLADYEQYF.